This T cell receptor beta chain originates from a study of CD8 T cells in ankylosing spondylitis. This clonotype was picked up many times. What it binds is not known. Molecular-barcoded quantitative 5'-RACE produced these TCR beta libraries. TCRdb reprocessed the 5' RACE reads with MiXCR, giving one entry per CDR3 protein. The sample shows tens of thousands of distinct CDR3 sequences, more than 5.5% of them seen only once. V was cut by 0 bases and J by 5 bases, with 14 bases left in between. Germline loops: CDR1 MGHRA, CDR2 YSYEKL. This CDR3 comprises 16 residues. Study-wide results and limits: Ankylosing spondylitis blood appeared to be characterized by a TCR beta motif of 8 or 9 highly homologous variants. According to the report, clones linked to the disease were significantly enriched in matched synovial fluid samples taken from ankylosing spondylitis patients.

This sequence was found in a male donor with ankylosing spondylitis or in good health (not recorded which). Sequenced sample: blood, either unsorted or a sorted T cell fraction (not recorded which). The chain employs TRBV4-1 and TRBJ1-5; D is undetermined. The CDR3 protein is CASSQELGSLDQPQHF. For the CDR3, the DNA is TGCGCCAGCAGCCAAGAACTCGGGTCTTTGGATCAGCCCCAGCATTTT.